Sequencing of this TCR beta chain was carried out in a study of radiation and T cells in renal cell carcinoma. As for time point: blood 4 weeks post-SBRT, at nephrectomy. The treatment was: 15 Gy SBRT to primary tumor, nephrectomy 4 weeks later. Nephrectomy followed 15 Gy stereotactic body radiation by 4 weeks. The study's findings and limits: Pretreatment tumor biopsies were lacking, so baseline clonotypes are unknown.

Note on this clone: Its antigen is undetermined.

The protocol was immunoSEQ multiplex PCR, while the TCRdb copy is restricted to in-frame clones and leaves out a portion. The repertoire holds tens of thousands of clones, with around four fifths as singletons. Per the germline V gene, CDR1 is SGHTS and CDR2 is YDEGEE. Trimming removed 0 bases from V and 0 bases from J, with 10 bases in between. This CDR3 region has 17 residues. This chain uses TRBV5-8 with TRBJ2-6; D is unclear. This receptor was obtained from a woman between 70 and 85 years old with renal cell carcinoma. The sequencing here drew on blood, taken from a patient whose treatment included radiotherapy and nephrectomy. The CDR3 protein is CASSLVPASSGANVLTF. The DNA of the CDR3 is TGTGCCAGCAGCTTGGTGCCAGCAAGCTCTGGGGCCAACGTCCTGACTTTC.